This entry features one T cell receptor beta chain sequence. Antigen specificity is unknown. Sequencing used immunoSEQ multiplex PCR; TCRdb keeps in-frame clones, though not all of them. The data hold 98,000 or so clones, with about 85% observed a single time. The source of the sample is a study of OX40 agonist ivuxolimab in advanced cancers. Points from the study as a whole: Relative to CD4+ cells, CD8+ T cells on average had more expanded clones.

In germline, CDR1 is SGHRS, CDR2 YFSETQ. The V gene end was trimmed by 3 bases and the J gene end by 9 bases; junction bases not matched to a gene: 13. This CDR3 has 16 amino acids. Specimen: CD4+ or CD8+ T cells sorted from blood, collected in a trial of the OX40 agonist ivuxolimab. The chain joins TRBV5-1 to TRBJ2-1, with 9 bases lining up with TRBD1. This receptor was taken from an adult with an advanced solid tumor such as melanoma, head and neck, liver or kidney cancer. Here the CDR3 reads CASSSSGTGRRSEQFF. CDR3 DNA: TGCGCCAGCAGCTCCTCCGGGACAGGGAGGAGAAGTGAGCAGTTCTTC.